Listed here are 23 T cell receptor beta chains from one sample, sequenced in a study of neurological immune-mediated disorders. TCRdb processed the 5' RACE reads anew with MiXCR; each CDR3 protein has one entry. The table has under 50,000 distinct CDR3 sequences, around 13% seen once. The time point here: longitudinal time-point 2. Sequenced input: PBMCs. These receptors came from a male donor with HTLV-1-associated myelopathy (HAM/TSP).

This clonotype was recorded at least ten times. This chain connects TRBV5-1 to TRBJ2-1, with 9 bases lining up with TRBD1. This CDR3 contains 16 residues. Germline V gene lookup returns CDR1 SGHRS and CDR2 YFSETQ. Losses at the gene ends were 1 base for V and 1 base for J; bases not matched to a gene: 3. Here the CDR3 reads CASSLTGQGSYNEQFF. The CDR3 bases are TGCGCCAGCAGCTTGACAGGACAGGGGTCCTACAATGAGCAGTTCTTC.

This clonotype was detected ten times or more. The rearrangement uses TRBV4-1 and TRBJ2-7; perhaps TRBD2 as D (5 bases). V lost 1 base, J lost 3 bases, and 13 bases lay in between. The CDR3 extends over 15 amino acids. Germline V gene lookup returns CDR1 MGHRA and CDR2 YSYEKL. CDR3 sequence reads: CASSQAGNVNYEQYF. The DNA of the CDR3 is TGCGCCAGCAGCCAAGCCGGGAACGTAAACTACGAGCAGTACTTC.

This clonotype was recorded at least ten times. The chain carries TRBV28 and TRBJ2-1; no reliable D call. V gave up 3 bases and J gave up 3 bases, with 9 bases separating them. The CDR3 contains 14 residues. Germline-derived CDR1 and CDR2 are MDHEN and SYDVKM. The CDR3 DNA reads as TGTGCCAGCAGTTTGGCGGACGGCTACAATGAGCAGTTCTTC. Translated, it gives CASSLADGYNEQFF.

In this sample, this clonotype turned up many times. Written as DNA, the CDR3 is TGTGCCAGCAGCTTCAACAACGTGAACACTGAAGCTTTCTTT. This translates into CASSFNNVNTEAFF. J is TRBJ1-1 and V is TRBV7-6; D not resolved. The CDR3 is made up of 14 amino acids. V was clipped by 3 bases and J by 0 bases, with 8 bases between them. The germline gives CDR1 SGHVS, CDR2 FNYEAQ.

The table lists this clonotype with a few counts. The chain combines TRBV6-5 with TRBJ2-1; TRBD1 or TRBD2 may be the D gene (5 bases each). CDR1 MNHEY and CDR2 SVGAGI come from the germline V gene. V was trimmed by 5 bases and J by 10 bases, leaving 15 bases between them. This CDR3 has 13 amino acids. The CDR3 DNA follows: TGTGCCAGCAGTCTAGGGCACCGGGACGAGCAGTTCTTC. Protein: CASSLGHRDEQFF.

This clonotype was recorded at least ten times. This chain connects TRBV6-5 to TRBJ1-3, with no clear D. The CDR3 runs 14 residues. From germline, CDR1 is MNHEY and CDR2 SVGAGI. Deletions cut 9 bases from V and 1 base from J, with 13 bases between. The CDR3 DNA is TGTGCCAGTCAGGATTCGTATTCTGGAAACACCATATATTTT. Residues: CASQDSYSGNTIYF.

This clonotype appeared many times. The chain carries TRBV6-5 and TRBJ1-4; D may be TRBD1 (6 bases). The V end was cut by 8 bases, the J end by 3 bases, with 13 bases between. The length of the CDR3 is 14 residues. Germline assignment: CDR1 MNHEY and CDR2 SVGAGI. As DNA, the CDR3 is TGTGCCAGCGGGAAGACAGGCCCTAATGAAAAACTGTTTTTT. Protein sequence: CASGKTGPNEKLFF.

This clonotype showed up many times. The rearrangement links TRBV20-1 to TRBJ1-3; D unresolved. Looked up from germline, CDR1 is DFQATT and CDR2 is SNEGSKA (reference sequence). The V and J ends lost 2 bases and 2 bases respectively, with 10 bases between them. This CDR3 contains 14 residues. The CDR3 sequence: CSARRPRAGNTIYF. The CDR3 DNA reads TGCAGTGCTAGAAGGCCCAGAGCTGGAAACACCATATATTTT.

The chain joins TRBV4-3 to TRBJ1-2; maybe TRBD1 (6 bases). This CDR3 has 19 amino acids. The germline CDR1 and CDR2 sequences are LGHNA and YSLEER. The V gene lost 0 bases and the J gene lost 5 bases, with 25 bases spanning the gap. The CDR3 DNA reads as TGCGCCAGCAGCCAAGAGCGGGAAGTAGGGACACTACTGGGTTATGGCTACACCTTC. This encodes CASSQEREVGTLLGYGYTF.

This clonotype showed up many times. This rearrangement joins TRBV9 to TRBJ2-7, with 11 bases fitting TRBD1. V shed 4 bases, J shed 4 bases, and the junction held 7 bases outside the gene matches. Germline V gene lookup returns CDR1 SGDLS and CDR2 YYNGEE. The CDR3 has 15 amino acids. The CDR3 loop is CASSRLDRGQYEQYF. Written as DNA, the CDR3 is TGTGCCAGCAGCCGCTTGGACAGGGGGCAGTACGAGCAGTACTTC. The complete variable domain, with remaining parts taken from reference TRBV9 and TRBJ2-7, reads DSGVTQTPKHLITATGQRVTLRCSPRSGDLSVYWYQQSLDQGLQFLIQYYNGEERAKGNILERFSAQQFPDLHSELNLSSLELGDSALYFCASSRLDRGQYEQYFGPGTRLTVT.

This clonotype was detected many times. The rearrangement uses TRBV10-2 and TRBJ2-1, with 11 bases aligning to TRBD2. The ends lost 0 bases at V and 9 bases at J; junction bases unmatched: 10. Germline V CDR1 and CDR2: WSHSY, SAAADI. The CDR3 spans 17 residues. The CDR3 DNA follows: TGCGCCAGCAGTGAGTCGATCGCTAGCGGGGGGCAGGGTGAGCAGTTCTTC. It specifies CASSESIASGGQGEQFF.

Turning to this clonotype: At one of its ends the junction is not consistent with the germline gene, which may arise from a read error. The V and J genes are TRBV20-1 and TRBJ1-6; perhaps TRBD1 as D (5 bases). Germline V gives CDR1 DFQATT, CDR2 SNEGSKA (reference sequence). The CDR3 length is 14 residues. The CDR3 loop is CSSRLPGRNSPLHF. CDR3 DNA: TGCAGTTCTAGATTACCAGGGAGGAATTCACCCCTCCACTTT.

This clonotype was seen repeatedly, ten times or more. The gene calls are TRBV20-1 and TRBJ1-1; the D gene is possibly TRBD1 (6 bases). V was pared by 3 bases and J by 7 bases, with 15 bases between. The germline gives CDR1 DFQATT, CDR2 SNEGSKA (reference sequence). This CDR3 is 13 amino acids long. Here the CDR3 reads CSARAGDFGEAFF. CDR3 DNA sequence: TGCAGTGCTAGGGCAGGGGATTTCGGTGAAGCTTTCTTT.

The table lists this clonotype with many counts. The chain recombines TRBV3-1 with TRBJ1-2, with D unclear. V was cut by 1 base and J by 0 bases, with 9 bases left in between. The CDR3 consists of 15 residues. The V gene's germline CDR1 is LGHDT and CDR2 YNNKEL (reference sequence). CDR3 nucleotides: TGTGCCAGCAGCCAAGTGAGTTGGACTAACTATGGCTACACCTTC. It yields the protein CASSQVSWTNYGYTF. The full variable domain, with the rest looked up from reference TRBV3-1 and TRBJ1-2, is DTAVSQTPKYLVTQMGNDKSIKCEQNLGHDTMYWYKQDSKKFLKIMFSYNNKELIINETVPNRFSPKSPDKAHLNLHINSLELGDSAVYFCASSQVSWTNYGYTFGSGTRLTVV.

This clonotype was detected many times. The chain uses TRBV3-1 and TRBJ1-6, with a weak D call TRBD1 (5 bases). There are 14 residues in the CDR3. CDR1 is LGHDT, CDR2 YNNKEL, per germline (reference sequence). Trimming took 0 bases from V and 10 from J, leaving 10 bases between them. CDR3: CASSQDKGNSPLHF. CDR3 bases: TGTGCCAGCAGCCAAGATAAGGGGAACTCACCCCTCCACTTT.

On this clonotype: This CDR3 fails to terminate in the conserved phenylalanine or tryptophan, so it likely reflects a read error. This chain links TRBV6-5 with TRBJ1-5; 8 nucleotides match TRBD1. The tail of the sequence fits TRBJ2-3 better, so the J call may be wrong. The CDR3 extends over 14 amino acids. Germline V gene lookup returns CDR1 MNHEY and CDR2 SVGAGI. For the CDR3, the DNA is TGTGCCAGCAGTACCGGACAGGGCAATCAGCCCCAGTATTTG. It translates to CASSTGQGNQPQYL.

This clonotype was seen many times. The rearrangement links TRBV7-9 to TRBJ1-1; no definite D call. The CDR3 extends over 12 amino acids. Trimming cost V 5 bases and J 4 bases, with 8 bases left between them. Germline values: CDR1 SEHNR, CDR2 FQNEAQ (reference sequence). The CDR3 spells CASSLYTTEAFF. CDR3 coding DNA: TGTGCCAGCAGCCTATACACCACTGAAGCTTTCTTT.

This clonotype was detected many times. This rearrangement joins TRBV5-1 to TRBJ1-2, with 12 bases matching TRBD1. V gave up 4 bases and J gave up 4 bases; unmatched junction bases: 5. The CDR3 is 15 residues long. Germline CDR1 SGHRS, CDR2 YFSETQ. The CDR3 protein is CASSPGQGAGYGYTF. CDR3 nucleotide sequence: TGCGCCAGCAGCCCGGGACAGGGGGCCGGCTATGGCTACACCTTC.

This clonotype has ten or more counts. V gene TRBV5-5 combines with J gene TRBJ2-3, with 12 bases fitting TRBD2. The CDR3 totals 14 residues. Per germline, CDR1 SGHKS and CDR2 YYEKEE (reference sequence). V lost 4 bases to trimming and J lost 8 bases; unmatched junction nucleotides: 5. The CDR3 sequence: CASSTLAGGRTQYF. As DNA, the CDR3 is TGTGCCAGCAGCACCCTAGCGGGGGGGCGTACGCAGTATTTT.

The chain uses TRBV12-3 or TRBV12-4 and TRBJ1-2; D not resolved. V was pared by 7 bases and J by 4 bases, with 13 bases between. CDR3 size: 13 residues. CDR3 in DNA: TGTGCCAGCACCCCCGGATTGTCCTATGGCTACACCTTC. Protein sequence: CASTPGLSYGYTF.

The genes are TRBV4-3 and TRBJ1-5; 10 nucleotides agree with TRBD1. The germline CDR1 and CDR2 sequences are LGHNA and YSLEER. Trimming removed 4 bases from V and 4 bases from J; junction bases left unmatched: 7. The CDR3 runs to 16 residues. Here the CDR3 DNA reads TGCGCCAGCAGCCCCTTTGGGACAGGGGATAATCAGCCCCAGCATTTT. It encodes CASSPFGTGDNQPQHF.

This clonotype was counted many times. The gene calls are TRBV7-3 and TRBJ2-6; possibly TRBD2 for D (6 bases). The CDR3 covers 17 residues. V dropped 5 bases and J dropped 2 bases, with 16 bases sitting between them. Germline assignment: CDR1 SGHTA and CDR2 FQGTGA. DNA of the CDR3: TGTGCCAGCAGCCCCTTATCTGGGGAGGCTGGGGCCAACGTCCTGACTTTC. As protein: CASSPLSGEAGANVLTF.

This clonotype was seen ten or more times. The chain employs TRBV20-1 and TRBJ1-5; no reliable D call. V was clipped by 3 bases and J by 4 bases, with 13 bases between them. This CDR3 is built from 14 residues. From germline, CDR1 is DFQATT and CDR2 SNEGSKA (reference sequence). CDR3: CSARRIYPNQPQHF. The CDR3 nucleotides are TGCAGTGCTAGGAGGATTTACCCTAATCAGCCCCAGCATTTT.